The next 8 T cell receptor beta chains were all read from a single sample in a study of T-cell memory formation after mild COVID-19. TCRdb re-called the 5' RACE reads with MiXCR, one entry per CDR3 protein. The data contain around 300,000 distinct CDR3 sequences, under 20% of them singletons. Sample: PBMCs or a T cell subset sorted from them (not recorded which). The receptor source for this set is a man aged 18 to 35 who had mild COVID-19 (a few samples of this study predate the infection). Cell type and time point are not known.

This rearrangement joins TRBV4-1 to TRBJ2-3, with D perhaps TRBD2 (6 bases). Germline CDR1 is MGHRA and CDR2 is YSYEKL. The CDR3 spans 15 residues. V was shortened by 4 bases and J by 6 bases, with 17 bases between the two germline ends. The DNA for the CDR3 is TGCGCCAGCAGCCTCTACGGGGGATCAACGGATACGCAGTATTTT. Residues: CASSLYGGSTDTQYF.

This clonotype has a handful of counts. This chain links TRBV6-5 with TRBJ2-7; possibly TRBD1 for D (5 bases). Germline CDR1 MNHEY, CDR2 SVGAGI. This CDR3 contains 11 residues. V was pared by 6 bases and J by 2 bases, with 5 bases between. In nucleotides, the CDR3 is TGTGCCAGCAGGACAGCCTACGAGCAGTACTTC. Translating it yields CASRTAYEQYF.

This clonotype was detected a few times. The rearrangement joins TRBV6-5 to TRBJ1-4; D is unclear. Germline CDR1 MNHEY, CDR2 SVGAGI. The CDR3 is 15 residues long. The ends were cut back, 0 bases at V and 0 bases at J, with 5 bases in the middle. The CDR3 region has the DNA TGTGCCAGCAGTTACTCGGGTGCAACTAATGAAAAACTGTTTTTT. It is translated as CASSYSGATNEKLFF.

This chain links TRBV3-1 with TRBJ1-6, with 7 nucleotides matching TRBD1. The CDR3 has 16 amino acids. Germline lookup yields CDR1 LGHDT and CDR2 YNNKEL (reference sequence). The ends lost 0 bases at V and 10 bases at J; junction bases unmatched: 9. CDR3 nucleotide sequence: TGTGCCAGCAGCCAAGAAAGGGGACAGAGCGAATCACCCCTCCACTTT. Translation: CASSQERGQSESPLHF.

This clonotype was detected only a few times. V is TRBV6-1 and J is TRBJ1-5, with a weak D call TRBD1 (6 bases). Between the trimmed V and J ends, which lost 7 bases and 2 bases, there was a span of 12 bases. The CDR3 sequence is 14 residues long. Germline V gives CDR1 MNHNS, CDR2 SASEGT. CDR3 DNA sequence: TGTGCCAGCAAAGGACAGCTGGGCAATCAGCCCCAGCATTTT. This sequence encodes CASKGQLGNQPQHF.

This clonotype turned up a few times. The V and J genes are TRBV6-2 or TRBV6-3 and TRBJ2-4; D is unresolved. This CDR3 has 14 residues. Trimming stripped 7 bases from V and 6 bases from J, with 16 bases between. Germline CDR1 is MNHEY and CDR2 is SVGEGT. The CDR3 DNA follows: TGTGCCAGCAAAGACCCGGGCGTCAGAAACATTCAGTACTTC. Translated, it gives CASKDPGVRNIQYF.

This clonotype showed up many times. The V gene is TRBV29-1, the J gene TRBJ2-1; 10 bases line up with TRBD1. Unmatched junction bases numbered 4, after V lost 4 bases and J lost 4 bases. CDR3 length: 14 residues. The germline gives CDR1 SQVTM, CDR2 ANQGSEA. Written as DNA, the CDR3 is TGCAGCGTTGTTGGGACAGGGGCATACAATGAGCAGTTCTTC. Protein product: CSVVGTGAYNEQFF.

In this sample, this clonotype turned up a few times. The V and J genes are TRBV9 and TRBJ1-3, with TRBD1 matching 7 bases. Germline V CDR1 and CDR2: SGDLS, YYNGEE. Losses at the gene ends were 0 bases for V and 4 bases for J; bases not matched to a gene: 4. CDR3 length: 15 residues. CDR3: CASSVEGAGGNTIYF. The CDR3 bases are TGTGCCAGCAGCGTAGAGGGGGCAGGAGGAAACACCATATATTTT.